This T cell receptor (beta chain) was profiled in a study of T cells in Graves' hyperthyroidism and ophthalmopathy. The CDR3 sequence is 15 residues long. Germline-derived CDR1 and CDR2 are DFQATT and SNEGSKA (reference sequence). The V segment lost 1 base and the J segment 0 bases; nucleotides outside the gene matches: 2. The authors took PBMCs from roughly 9.5 ml fresh peripheral blood. From RNA transcripts, TCR beta CDR3 regions were amplified. Initially, a first-round RT-PCR of the TCR CDR3 employed the HTBI primer set. Via MiXCR, TCRdb re-called the multiplex PCR reads, giving one row per CDR3 protein. This sample has about 640,000 distinct CDR3 sequences, with approximately 15% found just once.

The receptor comes from a woman aged 50 to 65 with Graves' ophthalmopathy. Sequenced input: blood. The V call is TRBV20-1, the J call TRBJ1-5; 8 bases are shared with TRBD1. CDR3 in DNA: TGCAGTGCTAGAGGTGACAGGGGTAGCAATCAGCCCCAGCATTTT. Translating gives CSARGDRGSNQPQHF.